The 9 T cell receptor beta chains below come from one sample, sequenced in a study of CD8+ T cells in alopecia areata. cDNA prepared by RNA extraction and subsequent reverse transcription served as the template for sequencing. Clones were read by immunoSEQ multiplex PCR, and TCRdb kept only the in-frame ones, dropping some. Found here are approximately 150,000 clones, around 86% of them singletons; the top ten hold less than 15%. Source: CD8+ T cells sorted from blood, taken at week 0. These receptors were obtained from a human donor with alopecia areata.

As regards this clone: Other DNA sequences within the sample encode an identical CDR3. This sequence joins TRBV29-1 and TRBJ1-2; TRBD1 matches 9 bases. Germline V CDR1 and CDR2: SQVTM, ANQGSEA. This CDR3 region has 14 residues. Trimming removed 0 bases from V and 3 bases from J; junction bases left unmatched: 2. The CDR3 region is CSVEEGDRDYGYTF. As DNA, the CDR3 is TGCAGCGTTGAAGAGGGGGACAGGGACTATGGCTACACCTTC.

The chain carries TRBV9 and TRBJ2-7, with 10 bases identical to TRBD2. This CDR3 is built from 14 residues. The V gene end was trimmed by 3 bases and the J gene end by 5 bases; junction bases not matched to a gene: 5. Germline V gene data show CDR1 as SGDLS and CDR2 as YYNGEE. CDR3 protein: CASSGLGLADEQYF. The CDR3 bases are TGTGCCAGCAGCGGACTCGGACTAGCGGACGAGCAGTACTTC. Full variable domain (rest looked up from reference TRBV9 and TRBJ2-7): DSGVTQTPKHLITATGQRVTLRCSPRSGDLSVYWYQQSLDQGLQFLIQYYNGEERAKGNILERFSAQQFPDLHSELNLSSLELGDSALYFCASSGLGLADEQYFGPGTRLTVT.

V usage is TRBV5-1 and J usage is TRBJ2-3; D gene ambiguous. Per the germline V gene, CDR1 is SGHRS and CDR2 is YFSETQ. The ends were cut back, 4 bases at V and 3 bases at J, with 18 bases in the middle. The CDR3 sequence is 16 residues long. In DNA form, the CDR3 reads TGCGCCAGCAGCCCTACGACGCTGACATTAACAGATACGCAGTATTTT. Translating gives CASSPTTLTLTDTQYF.

The genes are TRBV27 and TRBJ2-1; 10 nucleotides align to TRBD2. The length of the CDR3 is 15 residues. CDR1 is MNHEY, CDR2 SMNVEV, per germline (reference sequence). V shed 4 bases and J 5 bases; nucleotides not matched to a gene: 5. In DNA form, the CDR3 reads TGTGCCAGCAGTTACCCCGGGACTAGCGACAATGAGCAGTTCTTC. Residues: CASSYPGTSDNEQFF.

The chain employs TRBV4-1 and TRBJ2-1; TRBD2 agrees at 7 bases. Trimming removed 3 bases from V and 7 bases from J; junction bases left unmatched: 3. This CDR3 has 13 residues. Germline-derived CDR1 and CDR2 are MGHRA and YSYEKL. CDR3 nucleotides: TGCGCCAGCAGCCAGGGACTACTAAATGAGCAGTTCTTC. As protein: CASSQGLLNEQFF.

The CDR3 here is CSVEEGRGGWNEQYF. The CDR3 region has the DNA TGCAGCGTTGAAGAAGGCAGGGGGGGTTGGAACGAGCAGTACTTC. This rearrangement joins TRBV29-1 to TRBJ2-5; D possibly matches TRBD1 or TRBD2 (7 bases each). The tail of the sequence fits TRBJ2-7 better, so the J call may be wrong. This CDR3 is 15 amino acids long. From germline, CDR1 is SQVTM and CDR2 ANQGSEA.

The chain is built from TRBV7-9 and TRBJ1-1, with 8 bases lining up with TRBD1. CDR1 SEHNR and CDR2 FQNEAQ come from the germline V gene (reference sequence). The J segment lost 5 bases and the V segment lost 5 bases, leaving 7 bases of the junction unmatched. This CDR3 region has 14 residues. The CDR3 protein is CASSPDRGWTEAFF. CDR3 in DNA: TGTGCCAGCAGCCCAGACAGGGGATGGACTGAAGCTTTCTTT. The full variable domain, in which reference TRBV7-9 and TRBJ1-1 provide the parts outside the CDR3, is DTGVSQNPRHKITKRGQNVTFRCDPISEHNRLYWYRQTLGQGPEFLTYFQNEAQLEKSRLLSDRFSAERPKGSFSTLEIQRTEQGDSAMYLCASSPDRGWTEAFFGQGTRLTVV.

The chain combines TRBV5-1 with TRBJ2-1, with D perhaps matching TRBD1 (7 bases). In germline, CDR1 is SGHRS, CDR2 YFSETQ. This CDR3 is built from 12 residues. The V end was cut by 6 bases, the J end by 7 bases, with 11 bases between. CDR3 protein: CASTTGTNEQFF. In DNA form, the CDR3 reads TGCGCCAGCACGACAGGGACTAATGAGCAGTTCTTC.

The chain joins TRBV6-5 to TRBJ2-2; TRBD1 matches at 9 bases. The CDR3 is 15 residues long. The germline CDR1 and CDR2 sequences are MNHEY and SVGAGI. After removal of 6 bases from V and 5 bases from J, the junction contained 7 bases not matched to a gene. CDR3 sequence: CASSPGTGWTGELFF. The CDR3 DNA reads TGTGCCAGCAGCCCCGGGACAGGGTGGACCGGGGAGCTGTTTTTT.